The 15 T cell receptor beta chains below come from one sample, sequenced in a study of blood T cell repertoires in COVID-19. TCRdb keeps only in-frame clones here, not all; method: immunoSEQ multiplex PCR. The profile shows 95,000 to 150,000 clones, 75% to 90% of them singletons. What was sequenced was peripheral blood. These receptors all stem from a man aged 35 to 55 with acute or convalescent COVID-19.

This clone came up once. The rearrangement uses TRBV15 and TRBJ1-2; possibly TRBD1 for D (5 bases). Trimming removed 0 bases at V and 6 bases at J, with 8 bases between. Germline V lookup: CDR1 LNHNV, CDR2 YYDKDF (reference sequence). The CDR3 spans 13 residues. CDR3 nucleotides: TGTGCCACCAGCAGAGATCTAGGGGATGGCTACACCTTC. This gives the protein CATSRDLGDGYTF.

V is TRBV6-2 or TRBV6-3 and J is TRBJ2-2; 8 bases line up with TRBD1. The J segment lost 7 bases and the V segment lost 6 bases, leaving 10 bases of the junction unmatched. Germline V gene data show CDR1 as MNHEY and CDR2 as SVGEGT. The CDR3 length is 15 residues. CDR3 region: CASSRRQGLGGELFF. In DNA, the CDR3 is TGTGCCAGCAGCCGTCGACAGGGGTTAGGCGGGGAGCTGTTTTTT.

This clone was counted many times. The CDR3 is CASSPAGGNTDTQYF. Written as DNA, the CDR3 is TGTGCCAGCAGTCCAGCCGGGGGGAACACAGATACGCAGTATTTT. The gene calls are TRBV9 and TRBJ2-3; 7 nucleotides match TRBD2. In germline, CDR1 is SGDLS, CDR2 YYNGEE. With V trimmed by 5 bases and J by 2 bases, 8 bases remained unmatched. The CDR3 totals 15 residues.

The chain couples TRBV19 to TRBJ2-1; 15 nucleotides match TRBD2. V dropped 5 bases and J dropped 3; count of bases not matched to a gene: 2. The CDR3 consists of 16 residues. Germline lookup yields CDR1 LNHDA and CDR2 SQIVND (reference sequence). DNA for the CDR3: TGTGCCAGTAGTGGACTAGCGGGAGGGTACTACAATGAGCAGTTCTTC. Translated: CASSGLAGGYYNEQFF.

Only one count was recorded for this clone. The chain has TRBV5-6 and TRBJ2-1; D is unresolved. CDR3 length: 12 residues. V gave up 1 base and J gave up 8 bases, with 7 bases separating them. Germline CDR1 SGHDT, CDR2 YYEEEE. This CDR3 reads CASSLLVYEQFF. DNA of the CDR3: TGTGCCAGCAGCTTGTTAGTTTATGAGCAGTTCTTC.

V is TRBV6-5 and J is TRBJ2-2; 7 positions agree with TRBD2. CDR1 and CDR2 from the germline V gene are MNHEY and SVGAGI. V was pared by 3 bases and J by 3 bases, with 4 bases of the junction left unmatched. This CDR3 region has 15 residues. CDR3 bases: TGTGCCAGCAGTTATGGGGAGGGATACACCGGGGAGCTGTTTTTT. As protein: CASSYGEGYTGELFF.

This chain connects TRBV13 to TRBJ2-3, with D perhaps matching TRBD1 (5 bases). CDR3 length: 14 amino acids. V lost 5 bases and J 1 base, leaving 10 bases between the germline ends. Germline-derived CDR1 and CDR2 are PRHDT and FYEKMQ (reference sequence). This chain's CDR3 is CASSPLGRTDTQYF. The CDR3 DNA follows: TGTGCCAGCAGCCCCTTGGGGCGCACAGATACGCAGTATTTT. Supplemented by reference TRBV13 and TRBJ2-3, the full variable domain reads AAGVIQSPRHLIKEKRETATLKCYPIPRHDTVYWYQQGPGQDPQFLISFYEKMQSDKGSIPDRFSAQQFSDYHSELNMSSLELGDSALYFCASSPLGRTDTQYFGPGTRLTVL.

The chain is built from TRBV9 and TRBJ1-2; 7 bases line up with TRBD1. The ends lost 3 bases at V and 5 bases at J; junction bases unmatched: 7. There are 14 residues in the CDR3. CDR1 and CDR2 (germline): SGDLS, YYNGEE. The CDR3 loop is CASSATGRKYGYTF. DNA of the CDR3: TGTGCCAGCAGCGCGACAGGGAGAAAGTATGGCTACACCTTC.

The chain combines TRBV7-9 with TRBJ1-2; tentative D call: TRBD1 (5 bases). Germline CDR1 and CDR2: SEHNR and FQNEAQ (reference sequence). This CDR3 region has 16 residues. Trimming shortened V by 5 bases and J by 3 bases, and 19 bases separated the two germline ends. CDR3 loop: CASSPPRGSTYYGYTF. The CDR3 coding sequence is TGTGCCAGCAGCCCCCCCCGGGGGTCGACCTACTATGGCTACACCTTC.

The V call is TRBV30, the J call TRBJ1-1; TRBD1 aligns across 9 bases. This CDR3 region has 14 residues. In germline, CDR1 is GTSNPN, CDR2 SVGIG (reference sequence). J gave up 2 bases and V 7 bases, and 8 bases lay outside the gene matches. DNA of the CDR3: TGTGCCTTTGGGGGGACAGGGCTTAACACTGAAGCTTTCTTT. Residues: CAFGGTGLNTEAFF.

V is TRBV5-5 and J is TRBJ2-2; 7 bases fit TRBD1. Germline V gives CDR1 SGHKS, CDR2 YYEKEE (reference sequence). This CDR3 comprises 15 residues. Trimming took 0 bases from V and 7 from J; bases not matched to a gene: 6. CDR3 in DNA: TGTGCCAGCAGCTTGGGACAGGGAGTAGTCGGGGAGCTGTTTTTT. Protein sequence: CASSLGQGVVGELFF.

V gene TRBV6-5 combines with J gene TRBJ1-3; tentative D call: TRBD1 (5 bases). This CDR3 comprises 15 residues. From germline, CDR1 is MNHEY and CDR2 SVGAGI. Trimming took 4 bases from V and 0 from J, leaving 10 bases between them. The CDR3 DNA is TGTGCCAGCAGTTTAGGGGCCTCCTCTGGAAACACCATATATTTT. It yields the protein CASSLGASSGNTIYF.

The chain recombines TRBV30 with TRBJ1-4; D is perhaps TRBD1 (6 bases). V lost 8 bases and J lost 3, with 16 bases in between. Germline loops: CDR1 GTSNPN, CDR2 SVGIG (reference sequence). This CDR3 has 14 residues. CDR3 sequence (DNA): TGTGCCCTGTCAGGGGCGGCGGCTAATGAAAAACTGTTTTTT. It codes for CALSGAAANEKLFF. Filled out from reference TRBV30 and TRBJ1-4, the complete variable domain reads SQTIHQWPATLVQPVGSPLSLECTVEGTSNPNLYWYRQAAGRGLQLLFYSVGIGQISSEVPQNLSASRPQDRQFILSSKKLLLSDSGFYLCALSGAAANEKLFFGSGTQLSVL.

The chain has TRBV7-2 and TRBJ1-2, with 9 bases fitting TRBD1. The CDR3 is made up of 15 amino acids. Trimming cost V 3 bases and J 4 bases; bases outside gene matches: 6. CDR1 and CDR2 (germline): SGHTA, FQGNSA. CDR3 region: CASSFGDRAPYGYTF. The CDR3 coding sequence is TGTGCCAGCAGCTTTGGGGACAGGGCCCCCTATGGCTACACCTTC.

This clone is a singleton in its sample. Here the CDR3 DNA reads TGTGCCAGCAGTACTAGCGGGGGGACCTACGAGCAGTACTTC. Translating it yields CASSTSGGTYEQYF. V and J are TRBV7-9 and TRBJ2-7; 12 bases fit TRBD2. Germline V lookup: CDR1 SEHNR, CDR2 FQNEAQ (reference sequence). Unmatched junction bases numbered 2, after V lost 6 bases and J lost 2 bases. The CDR3 is made up of 14 amino acids.